Presented here are 18 T cell receptor beta chains from one specimen sequenced in a study of radiotherapy plus CTLA-4 blockade in lung cancer. Libraries were prepared by immunoSEQ multiplex PCR; TCRdb keeps only in-frame clonotypes and omits some of them. The sample includes over 80,000 clones, approximately 83% of them seen just once. The specimen was peripheral blood, collected from a patient treated with radiotherapy plus ipilimumab. The receptors here all came from a human donor with non-small cell lung cancer who had stable disease on radiotherapy plus ipilimumab.

The CDR3 loop reads CASSLDPPTTGGAAKNIQYF. In DNA, the CDR3 is TGTGCCAGCAGTTTAGACCCCCCCACGACAGGGGGCGCGGCCAAAAACATTCAGTACTTC. The chain is built from TRBV27 and TRBJ2-4; TRBD1 matches 10 bases. J was trimmed by 1 base and V by 2 bases; bases with no gene match: 14. Germline CDR1 and CDR2: MNHEY and SMNVEV (reference sequence). The CDR3 has 20 residues.

V and J are TRBV9 and TRBJ2-3; D uncertain. The CDR3 sequence is 12 residues long. CDR1 is SGDLS, CDR2 YYNGEE, per germline. V lost 4 bases and J lost 6, with 9 bases in between. DNA of the CDR3: TGTGCCAGCAGCAAGTACCGGGATACGCAGTATTTT. This translates into CASSKYRDTQYF.

The rearrangement joins TRBV7-9 to TRBJ2-4; D is uncertain. The CDR3 spans 15 residues. The germline gives CDR1 SEHNR, CDR2 FQNEAQ (reference sequence). Trimming removed 4 bases at V and 0 bases at J, with 10 bases between. Here the CDR3 reads CASSSDTVAKNIQYF. The CDR3 nucleotides read TGTGCCAGCAGCTCAGACACCGTAGCCAAAAACATTCAGTACTTC.

The gene calls are TRBV18 and TRBJ1-4; D is undetermined. V lost 0 bases to trimming and J lost 5 bases, with 10 bases between them. The CDR3 extends over 15 amino acids. The germline gives CDR1 KGHSH, CDR2 LQKENI. This chain's CDR3 is CASSPPAGGNEKLFF. The CDR3 DNA follows: TGTGCCAGCTCACCACCGGCAGGTGGAAATGAAAAACTGTTTTTT.

The genes are TRBV5-6 and TRBJ1-3; D not resolved. Per the germline V gene, CDR1 is SGHDT and CDR2 is YYEEEE. With 1 base removed from V and 0 bases from J, the gap between germline ends came to 17 bases. This CDR3 has 18 residues. In DNA, the CDR3 is TGTGCCAGCAGCTTGTTTGGACTGTATTCTAGCTCTGGAAACACCATATATTTT. Translated, it gives CASSLFGLYSSSGNTIYF.

This chain connects TRBV4-1 to TRBJ1-2; D uncertain. The CDR3 runs 17 residues. The V gene lost 1 base and the J gene lost 0 bases, with 15 bases spanning the gap. Germline assignment: CDR1 MGHRA and CDR2 YSYEKL. The CDR3 sequence is CASSQAGGQDTNYGYTF. The CDR3 DNA is TGCGCCAGCAGCCAAGCCGGAGGCCAAGATACTAACTATGGCTACACCTTC.

This clone occurred a few times. The chain combines TRBV28 with TRBJ1-2, with D unresolved. V lost 7 bases, J lost 5 bases, and 17 bases lay in between. This CDR3 is 14 amino acids long. Germline loops: CDR1 MDHEN, CDR2 SYDVKM. The CDR3 sequence is CASTPTRALYGYTF. CDR3 nucleotide sequence: TGTGCCAGCACCCCCACACGAGCTTTGTATGGCTACACCTTC.

CDR3 in amino acids: CAGFRQGGNQPQHF. The CDR3 coding sequence is TGCGCCGGCTTTAGACAGGGAGGCAATCAGCCCCAGCATTTT. The chain is built from TRBV10-1 and TRBJ1-5; 7 bases are shared with TRBD1. In germline, CDR1 is WNHNN, CDR2 SYGVQD (reference sequence). This CDR3 has 14 residues. V lost 11 bases to trimming and J lost 2 bases; unmatched junction nucleotides: 9.

This chain uses TRBV19 with TRBJ2-2; D is possibly TRBD1 (5 bases). This CDR3 is 15 amino acids long. Germline loops: CDR1 LNHDA, CDR2 SQIVND (reference sequence). The V gene lost 7 bases and the J gene lost 6 bases, with 18 bases spanning the gap. This CDR3 reads CASIGQRRSAGELFF. Written as DNA, the CDR3 is TGTGCCAGTATAGGACAAAGGCGGAGTGCCGGGGAGCTGTTTTTT.

This clone was seen only once. The V call is TRBV7-6, the J call TRBJ1-3; possibly TRBD1 for D (5 bases). The CDR3 length is 15 residues. V was shortened by 2 bases and J by 0 bases, with 8 bases between the two germline ends. Germline V CDR1 and CDR2: SGHVS, FNYEAQ. DNA of the CDR3: TGTGCCAGCAGCTTACAGGGTTTCTCTGGAAACACCATATATTTT. Translation: CASSLQGFSGNTIYF.

V and J are TRBV7-9 and TRBJ1-4; perhaps TRBD1 as D (5 bases). The CDR3 length is 13 residues. Germline lookup yields CDR1 SEHNR and CDR2 FQNEAQ (reference sequence). V was pared by 5 bases and J by 8 bases, with 12 bases between. CDR3 sequence: CASSRGGGEKLFF. In DNA form, the CDR3 reads TGTGCCAGCAGCCGAGGCGGGGGGGAAAAACTGTTTTTT.

Comments on this clone: Here the CDR3 omits its conserved ending phenylalanine or tryptophan, so a read error is the likely source. The chain recombines TRBV7-3 with TRBJ1-1; D may be TRBD1 (5 bases). Trimming took off 9 bases at V and 2 bases at J, with 13 bases between the two ends. CDR3 length: 13 amino acids. Germline V gene lookup returns CDR1 SGHTA and CDR2 FQGTGA. The CDR3 sequence is CASGTDLNTEAFS. Here the CDR3 DNA reads TGTGCCAGTGGGACGGACCTTAACACTGAAGCTTTCTCT.

V usage is TRBV18 and J usage is TRBJ2-6; the D gene is possibly TRBD1 (7 bases). CDR3 length: 17 residues. The ends were cut back, 4 bases at V and 1 base at J, with 14 bases in the middle. Germline V CDR1 and CDR2: KGHSH, LQKENI. The DNA of the CDR3 is TGTGCCAGCTCACGACAGACAGGGACTTCTGGGGCCAACGTCCTGACTTTC. Its translation is CASSRQTGTSGANVLTF. Full variable domain (rest looked up from reference TRBV18 and TRBJ2-6): NAGVMQNPRHLVRRRGQEARLRCSPMKGHSHVYWYRQLPEEGLKFMVYLQKENIIDESGMPKERFSAEFPKEGPSILRIQQVVRGDSAAYFCASSRQTGTSGANVLTFGAGSRLTVL.

The J gene is TRBJ1-6, the V gene TRBV19; 8 bases line up with TRBD1. Germline-derived CDR1 and CDR2 are LNHDA and SQIVND (reference sequence). Unmatched junction bases numbered 8, after V lost 7 bases and J lost 6 bases. The CDR3 extends over 15 amino acids. In DNA, the CDR3 is TGTGCCAGTATGAAGGGACAGGTTGCTAATTCACCCCTCCACTTT. It specifies CASMKGQVANSPLHF.

This chain links TRBV5-4 with TRBJ2-6; D uncertain. This CDR3 contains 16 residues. Germline V gives CDR1 SGHNT, CDR2 YYREEE (reference sequence). Trimming removed 3 bases at V and 2 bases at J, with 12 bases between. CDR3 sequence: CASSSSLGTGANVLTF. In DNA form, the CDR3 reads TGTGCCAGCAGCTCAAGTTTGGGGACTGGGGCCAACGTCCTGACTTTC. The whole variable domain, remainder taken from reference TRBV5-4 and TRBJ2-6, is ETGVTQSPTHLIKTRGQQVTLRCSSQSGHNTVSWYQQALGQGPQFIFQYYREEENGRGNFPPRFSGLQFPNYSSELNVNALELDDSALYLCASSSSLGTGANVLTFGAGSRLTVL.

The J gene is TRBJ2-7, the V gene TRBV18, with 9 bases fitting TRBD2. Germline lookup yields CDR1 KGHSH and CDR2 LQKENI. V shed 3 bases, J shed 1 base, and the junction held 4 bases outside the gene matches. This CDR3 comprises 15 residues. CDR3 region: CASSPKAGGSYEQYF. As DNA, the CDR3 is TGTGCCAGCTCACCTAAGGCGGGGGGGTCCTACGAGCAGTACTTC.

The chain recombines TRBV5-1 with TRBJ2-5; D call uncertain. V was cut by 0 bases and J by 5 bases, with 5 bases left in between. The CDR3 sequence is 12 residues long. CDR1 SGHRS and CDR2 YFSETQ come from the germline V gene. Here the CDR3 reads CASSLDWETQYF. CDR3 DNA sequence: TGCGCCAGCAGCTTGGATTGGGAGACCCAGTACTTC. Full variable domain (rest looked up from reference TRBV5-1 and TRBJ2-5): KAGVTQTPRYLIKTRGQQVTLSCSPISGHRSVSWYQQTPGQGLQFLFEYFSETQRNKGNFPGRFSGRQFSNSRSEMNVSTLELGDSALYLCASSLDWETQYFGPGTRLLVL.

The table lists this clone with a few counts. The chain is built from TRBV11-2 and TRBJ2-3; 10 nucleotides agree with TRBD2. The length of the CDR3 is 18 residues. J was trimmed by 2 bases and V by 2 bases; bases with no gene match: 10. CDR1 is SGHAT and CDR2 is FQNNGV in the germline V gene. The CDR3 DNA follows: TGTGCCAGCAGCTTAAGAAAGGTAGCGGGGGGCATCACAGATACGCAGTATTTT. It specifies CASSLRKVAGGITDTQYF. The complete variable domain, with remaining parts taken from reference TRBV11-2 and TRBJ2-3, reads EAGVAQSPRYKIIEKRQSVAFWCNPISGHATLYWYQQILGQGPKLLIQFQNNGVVDDSQLPKDRFSAERLKGVDSTLKIQPAKLEDSAVYLCASSLRKVAGGITDTQYFGPGTRLTVL.